This T cell receptor beta chain is drawn from a study of early T cells in non-severe SARS-CoV-2 infection. TCRdb re-derived calls from the 5' RACE reads in MiXCR, one entry per CDR3 protein. Of roughly 41,000 distinct CDR3 sequences listed, over 4% were seen once; the top ten hold about 5%. The germline V gene encodes CDR1 SGDLS and CDR2 YYNGEE. The CDR3 extends over 15 amino acids. Trimming left V 3 bases short and J 7 bases short, with 17 bases between. This clonotype was seen repeatedly, ten times or more. Sequencing was done on a sample of whole blood. The receptor's source is an adult who was a healthcare worker with PCR-confirmed SARS-CoV-2 infection or an uninfected control (not recorded which). This chain uses TRBV9 with TRBJ1-5; D ambiguous. The CDR3 loop is CASSAHGDSVQPQHF. The CDR3 DNA sequence: TGTGCCAGCAGCGCACACGGGGATTCTGTGCAGCCCCAGCATTTT.